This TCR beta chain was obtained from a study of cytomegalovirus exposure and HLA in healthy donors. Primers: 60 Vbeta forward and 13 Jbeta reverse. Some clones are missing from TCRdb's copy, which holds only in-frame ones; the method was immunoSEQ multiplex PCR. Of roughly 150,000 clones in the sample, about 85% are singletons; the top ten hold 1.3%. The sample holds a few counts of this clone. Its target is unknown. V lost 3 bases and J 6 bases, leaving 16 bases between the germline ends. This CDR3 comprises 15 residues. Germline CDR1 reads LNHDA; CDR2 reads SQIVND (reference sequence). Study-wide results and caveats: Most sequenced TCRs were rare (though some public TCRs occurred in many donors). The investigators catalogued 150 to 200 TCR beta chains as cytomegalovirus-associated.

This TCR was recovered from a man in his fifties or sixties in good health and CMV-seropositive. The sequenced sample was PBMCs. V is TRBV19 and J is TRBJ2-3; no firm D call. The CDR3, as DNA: TGTGCCAGTAGTATTTATATCCCAGGTGGCGATACGCAGTATTTT. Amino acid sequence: CASSIYIPGGDTQYF.